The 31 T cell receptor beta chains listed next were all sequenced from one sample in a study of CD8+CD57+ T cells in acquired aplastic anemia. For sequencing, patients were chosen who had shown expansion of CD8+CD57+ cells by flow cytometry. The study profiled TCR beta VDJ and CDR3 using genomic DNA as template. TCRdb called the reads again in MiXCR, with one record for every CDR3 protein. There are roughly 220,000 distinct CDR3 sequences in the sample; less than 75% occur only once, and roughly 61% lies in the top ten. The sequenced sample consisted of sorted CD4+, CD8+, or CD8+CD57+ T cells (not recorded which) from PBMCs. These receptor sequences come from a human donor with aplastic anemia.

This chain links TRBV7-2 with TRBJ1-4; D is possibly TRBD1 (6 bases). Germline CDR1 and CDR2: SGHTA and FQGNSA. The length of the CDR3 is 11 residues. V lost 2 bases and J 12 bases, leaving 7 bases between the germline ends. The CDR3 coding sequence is TGTGCCAGCAGCTTAACAGGGCAACTGTTTTTT. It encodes CASSLTGQLFF. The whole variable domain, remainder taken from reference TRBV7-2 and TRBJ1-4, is GAGVSQSPSNKVTEKGKDVELRCDPISGHTALYWYRQSLGQGLEFLIYFQGNSAPDKSGLPSDRFSAERTGGSVSTLTIQRTQQEDSAVYLCASSLTGQLFFGSGTQLSVL.

The chain's CDR3 is CASSPGLAGGTDTQYF. The CDR3 DNA is TGTGCCAGCAGCCCTGGACTAGCGGGAGGCACAGATACGCAGTATTTT. This chain links TRBV12-5 with TRBJ2-3, with TRBD2 identical over 13 bases. Germline V lookup: CDR1 LGHNT, CDR2 FRNRAP. The CDR3 extends over 16 amino acids. Based on the CDR3 plus reference TRBV12-5 and TRBJ2-3, the full variable domain is DARVTQTPRHKVTEMGQEVTMRCQPILGHNTVFWYRQTMMQGLELLAYFRNRAPLDDSGMPKDRFSAEMPDATLATLKIQPSEPRDSAVYFCASSPGLAGGTDTQYFGPGTRLTVL.

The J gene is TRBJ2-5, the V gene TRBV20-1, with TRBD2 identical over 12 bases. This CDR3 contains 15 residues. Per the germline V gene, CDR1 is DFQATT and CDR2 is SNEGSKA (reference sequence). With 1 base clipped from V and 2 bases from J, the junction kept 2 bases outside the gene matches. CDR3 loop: CSARVLAGGQETQYF. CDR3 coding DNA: TGCAGTGCTAGAGTTCTAGCGGGGGGGCAAGAGACCCAGTACTTC.

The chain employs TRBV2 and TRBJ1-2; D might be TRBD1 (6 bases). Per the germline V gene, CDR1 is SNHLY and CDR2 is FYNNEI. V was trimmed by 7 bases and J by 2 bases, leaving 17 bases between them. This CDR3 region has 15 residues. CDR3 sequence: CASTQTRGGNYGYTF. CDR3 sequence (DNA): TGTGCCAGCACCCAAACCAGGGGCGGGAACTATGGCTACACCTTC.

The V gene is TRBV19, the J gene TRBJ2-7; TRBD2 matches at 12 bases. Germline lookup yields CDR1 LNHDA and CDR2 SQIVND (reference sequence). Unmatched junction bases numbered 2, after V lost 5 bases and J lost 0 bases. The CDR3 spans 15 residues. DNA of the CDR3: TGTGCCAGTAGTTCTAGCGGGAGGGTCTCCTACGAGCAGTACTTC. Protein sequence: CASSSSGRVSYEQYF.

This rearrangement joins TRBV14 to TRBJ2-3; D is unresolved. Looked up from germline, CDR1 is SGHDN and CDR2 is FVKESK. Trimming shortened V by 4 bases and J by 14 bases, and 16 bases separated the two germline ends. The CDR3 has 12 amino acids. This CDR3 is CASSPLVNVRYF. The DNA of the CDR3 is TGTGCCAGCAGCCCCCTAGTCAACGTGCGGTATTTT.

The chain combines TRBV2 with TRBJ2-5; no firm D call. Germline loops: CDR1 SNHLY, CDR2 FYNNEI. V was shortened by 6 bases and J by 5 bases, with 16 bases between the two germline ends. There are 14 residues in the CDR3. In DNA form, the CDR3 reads TGTGCCAGCAGCTCCGTGGATGAGGCGGAGACCCAGTACTTC. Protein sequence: CASSSVDEAETQYF.

DNA of the CDR3: TGTGCCAGCAGTCCCCGGGACTCCGGGTTGGACGAGCAGTACTTC. As protein: CASSPRDSGLDEQYF. The gene calls are TRBV11-1 and TRBJ2-7; a weak D match, TRBD2 (6 bases). The length of the CDR3 is 15 residues. The germline gives CDR1 SGHAT, CDR2 FQDESV (reference sequence). V lost 6 bases and J lost 5, with 20 bases in between.

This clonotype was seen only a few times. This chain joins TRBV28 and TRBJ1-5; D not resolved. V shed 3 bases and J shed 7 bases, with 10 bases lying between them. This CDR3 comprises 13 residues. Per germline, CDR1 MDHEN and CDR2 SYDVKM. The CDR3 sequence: CASSFLPSQPQHF. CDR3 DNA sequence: TGTGCCAGCAGTTTCCTCCCGTCCCAGCCCCAGCATTTT.

CDR3 bases: TGTGCCAGCAGTGGGGCAGGGAACTATGGCTACACCTTC. Encoded protein: CASSGAGNYGYTF. This chain joins TRBV25-1 and TRBJ1-2, with D perhaps TRBD1 (5 bases). Trimming pared 4 bases from V and 2 bases from J, leaving 8 bases between. The CDR3 sequence is 13 residues long. Looked up from germline, CDR1 is MGHDK and CDR2 is SYGVNS.

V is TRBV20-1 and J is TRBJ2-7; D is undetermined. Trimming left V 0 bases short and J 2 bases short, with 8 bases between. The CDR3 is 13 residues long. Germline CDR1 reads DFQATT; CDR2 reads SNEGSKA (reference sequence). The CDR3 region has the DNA TGCAGTGCTAGAGACCCCAGTACCTACGAGCAGTACTTC. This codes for CSARDPSTYEQYF.

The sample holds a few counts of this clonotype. In DNA form, the CDR3 reads TGTGCCAGCAGTCCATTGGCGGGGAACACTGAAGCTTTCTTT. This codes for CASSPLAGNTEAFF. This sequence joins TRBV12-3 or TRBV12-4 and TRBJ1-1; no definite D call. CDR3 length equals 14 residues. V lost 5 bases, J lost 1 base, and 11 bases lay in between.

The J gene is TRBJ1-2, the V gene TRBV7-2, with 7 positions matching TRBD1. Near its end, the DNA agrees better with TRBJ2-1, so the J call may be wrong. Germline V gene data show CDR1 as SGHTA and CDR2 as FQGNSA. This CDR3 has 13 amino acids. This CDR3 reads CASSRSWTGEQFF. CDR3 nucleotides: TGTGCCAGCAGCAGGAGCTGGACAGGAGAGCAGTTCTTC.

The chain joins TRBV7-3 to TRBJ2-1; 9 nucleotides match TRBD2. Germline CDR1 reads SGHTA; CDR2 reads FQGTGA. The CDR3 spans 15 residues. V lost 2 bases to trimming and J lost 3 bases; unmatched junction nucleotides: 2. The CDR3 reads CASSLRGGGYNEQFF. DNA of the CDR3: TGTGCCAGCAGCTTACGCGGGGGGGGCTACAATGAGCAGTTCTTC.

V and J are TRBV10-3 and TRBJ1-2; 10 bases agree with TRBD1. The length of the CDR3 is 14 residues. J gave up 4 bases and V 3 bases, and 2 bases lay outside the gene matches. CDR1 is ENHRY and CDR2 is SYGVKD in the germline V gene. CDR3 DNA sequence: TGTGCCATCAGTGACGGGACAGGGGCCTATGGCTACACCTTC. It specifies CAISDGTGAYGYTF.

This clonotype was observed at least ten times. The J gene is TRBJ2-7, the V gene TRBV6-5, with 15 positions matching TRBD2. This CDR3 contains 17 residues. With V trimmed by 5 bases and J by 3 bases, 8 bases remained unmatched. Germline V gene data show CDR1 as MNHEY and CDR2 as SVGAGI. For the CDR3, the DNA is TGTGCCAGCAGTAGAGGGGCGGGACTAGCGGGGGGCTACGAGCAGTACTTC. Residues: CASSRGAGLAGGYEQYF.

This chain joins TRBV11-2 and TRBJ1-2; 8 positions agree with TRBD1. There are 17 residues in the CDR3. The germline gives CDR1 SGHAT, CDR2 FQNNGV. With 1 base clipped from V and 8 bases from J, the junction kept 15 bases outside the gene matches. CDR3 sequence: CASSLVGQGWSALGYTF. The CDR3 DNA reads TGTGCCAGCAGCTTAGTAGGACAGGGTTGGTCTGCGTTGGGCTACACCTTC.

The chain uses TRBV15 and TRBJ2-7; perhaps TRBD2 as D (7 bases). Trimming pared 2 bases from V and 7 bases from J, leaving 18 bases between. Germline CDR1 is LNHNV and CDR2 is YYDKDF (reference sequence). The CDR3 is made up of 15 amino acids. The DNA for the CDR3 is TGTGCCACCAGCAGAAATACGGGACAAGCGGGGGAGCAGTACTTC. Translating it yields CATSRNTGQAGEQYF.

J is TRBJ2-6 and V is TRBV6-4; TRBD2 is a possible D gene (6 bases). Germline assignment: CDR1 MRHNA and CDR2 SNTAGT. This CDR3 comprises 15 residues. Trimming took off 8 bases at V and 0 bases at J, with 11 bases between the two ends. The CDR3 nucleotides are TGTGCCAGCGGCGGGGATGGCTCTGGGGCCAACGTCCTGACTTTC. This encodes CASGGDGSGANVLTF.

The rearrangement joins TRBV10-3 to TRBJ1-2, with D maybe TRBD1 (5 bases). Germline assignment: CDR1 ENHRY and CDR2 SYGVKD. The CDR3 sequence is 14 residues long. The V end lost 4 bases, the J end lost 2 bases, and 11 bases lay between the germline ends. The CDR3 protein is CAISVEGMNYGYTF. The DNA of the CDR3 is TGTGCCATCAGTGTCGAGGGGATGAACTATGGCTACACCTTC.

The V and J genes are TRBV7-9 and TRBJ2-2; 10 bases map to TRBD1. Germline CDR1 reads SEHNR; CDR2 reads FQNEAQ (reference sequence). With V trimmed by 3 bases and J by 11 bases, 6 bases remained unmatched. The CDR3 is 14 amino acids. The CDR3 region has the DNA TGTGCCAGCAGCTTGACAGGGGGCTTAGACGAGCTGTTTTTT. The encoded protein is CASSLTGGLDELFF.

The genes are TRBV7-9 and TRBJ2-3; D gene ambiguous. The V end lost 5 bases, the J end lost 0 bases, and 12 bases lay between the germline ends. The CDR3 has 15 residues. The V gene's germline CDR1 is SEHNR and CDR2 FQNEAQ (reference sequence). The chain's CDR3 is CASSVQGSSTDTQYF. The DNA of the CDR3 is TGTGCCAGCAGCGTACAAGGCTCTAGCACAGATACGCAGTATTTT.

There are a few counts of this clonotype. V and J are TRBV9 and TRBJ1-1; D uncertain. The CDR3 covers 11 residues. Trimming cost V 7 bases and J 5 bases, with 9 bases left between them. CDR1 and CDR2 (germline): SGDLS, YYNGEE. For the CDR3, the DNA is TGTGCCAGCGGGTCGCGAACTGAAGCTTTCTTT. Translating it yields CASGSRTEAFF. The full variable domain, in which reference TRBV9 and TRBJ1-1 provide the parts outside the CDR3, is DSGVTQTPKHLITATGQRVTLRCSPRSGDLSVYWYQQSLDQGLQFLIQYYNGEERAKGNILERFSAQQFPDLHSELNLSSLELGDSALYFCASGSRTEAFFGQGTRLTVV.

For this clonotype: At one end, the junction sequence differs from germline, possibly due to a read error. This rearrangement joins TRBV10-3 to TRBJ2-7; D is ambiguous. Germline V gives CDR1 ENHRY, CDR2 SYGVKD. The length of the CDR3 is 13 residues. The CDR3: CASSYSVSYEQYF. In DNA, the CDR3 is TGTGCCAGCAGTTACTCGGTCTCCTACGAGCAGTACTTC.

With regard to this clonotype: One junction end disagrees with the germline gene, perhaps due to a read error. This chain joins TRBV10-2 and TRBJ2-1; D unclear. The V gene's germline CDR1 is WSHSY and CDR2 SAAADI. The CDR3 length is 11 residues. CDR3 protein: CASSYEDEQFF. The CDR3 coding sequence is TGTGCCAGCAGTTACGAGGATGAGCAGTTCTTC.

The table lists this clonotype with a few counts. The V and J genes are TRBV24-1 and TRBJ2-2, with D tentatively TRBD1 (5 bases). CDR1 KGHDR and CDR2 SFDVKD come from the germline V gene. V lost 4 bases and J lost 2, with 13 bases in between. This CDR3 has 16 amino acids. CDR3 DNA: TGTGCCACCAGTGACCCAGGGTTTGGAAACACCGGGGAGCTGTTTTTT. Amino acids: CATSDPGFGNTGELFF.

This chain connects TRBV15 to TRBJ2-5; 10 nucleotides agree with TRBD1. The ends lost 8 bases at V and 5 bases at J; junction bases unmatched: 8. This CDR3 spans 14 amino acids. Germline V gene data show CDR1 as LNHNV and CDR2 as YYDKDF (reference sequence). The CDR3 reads CATLSGTGVETQYF. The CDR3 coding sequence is TGTGCCACCCTCTCCGGGACAGGGGTGGAGACCCAGTACTTC.

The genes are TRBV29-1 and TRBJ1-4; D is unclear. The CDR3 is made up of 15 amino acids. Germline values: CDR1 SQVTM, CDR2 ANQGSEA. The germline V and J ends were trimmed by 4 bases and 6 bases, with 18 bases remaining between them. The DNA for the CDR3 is TGCAGCGTTGGGCTTGGTCCCTATTCAGATGAAAAACTGTTTTTT. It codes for CSVGLGPYSDEKLFF.

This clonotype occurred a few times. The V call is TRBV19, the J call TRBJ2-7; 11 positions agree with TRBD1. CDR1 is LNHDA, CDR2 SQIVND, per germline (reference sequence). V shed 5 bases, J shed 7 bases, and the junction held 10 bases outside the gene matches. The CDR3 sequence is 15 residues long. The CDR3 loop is CASSEGGQGAREQYF. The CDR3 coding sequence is TGTGCCAGTAGTGAGGGAGGACAGGGGGCTCGGGAGCAGTACTTC.

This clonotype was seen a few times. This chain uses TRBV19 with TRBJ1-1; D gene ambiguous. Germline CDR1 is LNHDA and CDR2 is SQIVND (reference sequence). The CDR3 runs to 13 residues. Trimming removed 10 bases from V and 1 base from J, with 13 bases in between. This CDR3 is CATQKWTNTEAFF. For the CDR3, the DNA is TGTGCCACTCAGAAGTGGACGAACACTGAAGCTTTCTTT.

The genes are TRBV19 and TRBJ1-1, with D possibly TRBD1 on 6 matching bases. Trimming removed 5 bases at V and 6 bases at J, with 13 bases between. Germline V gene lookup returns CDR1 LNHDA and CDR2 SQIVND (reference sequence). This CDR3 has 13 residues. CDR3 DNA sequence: TGTGCCAGTAGTGACAGGAGTAGCGCTGAAGCTTTCTTT. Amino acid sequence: CASSDRSSAEAFF.